A single sample is the source of the 19 T cell receptor beta chains below, sequenced in a study of blood T cells in healthy people across ages. The use of a sample-barcoded 5' primer and a J-beta primer mix characterized a second PCR of roughly 6 to 12 cycles. MiXCR, run by TCRdb on the 5' RACE reads, gives a single entry per CDR3 protein. The sample has almost 300,000 distinct CDR3 sequences; roughly a quarter are singletons. The sample comprised blood. The receptors come from a woman in her 70s in good health.

This clonotype was recorded a few times. The genes are TRBV6-2 or TRBV6-3 and TRBJ2-7, with TRBD1 as a possible D gene (5 bases). This CDR3 contains 15 residues. CDR1 and CDR2 from the germline V gene are MNHEY and SVGEGT. Trimming removed 6 bases from V and 4 bases from J, with 19 bases in between. CDR3 coding DNA: TGTGCCAGCAGCCTCCTGGACATCCGGATGTACGAGCAGTACTTC. Its translation is CASSLLDIRMYEQYF.

As concerns this clonotype: One base away lies a much larger clone, so this may be a sequencing read error. The rearrangement links TRBV19 to TRBJ1-5, with 7 bases matching TRBD1. Germline lookup yields CDR1 LNHDA and CDR2 SQIVND (reference sequence). The CDR3 has 15 amino acids. The CDR3 here is CTSTSRQGGNQPQHF. CDR3 nucleotide sequence: TGTACCAGTACCAGTCGACAGGGAGGTAATCAGCCCCAGCATTTT.

This chain's CDR3 is CAEGDLPSANYGYTF. For the CDR3, the DNA is TGTGCCGAGGGGGATCTCCCCTCGGCTAACTATGGCTACACCTTC. The V and J genes are TRBV6-1 and TRBJ1-2; a weak D match, TRBD1 (6 bases). This CDR3 is 15 amino acids long. Between the trimmed V and J ends, which lost 11 bases and 0 bases, there was a span of 19 bases. Germline V gene lookup returns CDR1 MNHNS and CDR2 SASEGT.

The V and J genes are TRBV6-2 or TRBV6-3 and TRBJ2-1, with D tentatively TRBD1 (6 bases). With 10 bases removed from V and 8 bases from J, the gap between germline ends came to 18 bases. CDR3 length: 13 amino acids. The germline CDR1 and CDR2 sequences are MNHEY and SVGEGT. The CDR3 region has the DNA TGTGCCATCAGGGACAAGATCATCGATGAGCAGTTCTTC. Its translation is CAIRDKIIDEQFF.

This clonotype was counted many times. V is TRBV28 and J is TRBJ2-7, with D perhaps TRBD1 (6 bases). This CDR3 region has 14 residues. Germline V gives CDR1 MDHEN, CDR2 SYDVKM. V lost 4 bases and J lost 5, with 15 bases in between. For the CDR3, the DNA is TGTGCCAGCAGTTCCCCACAGGGTCGGAACGAGCAGTACTTC. Its protein product is CASSSPQGRNEQYF.

This clonotype was observed a handful of times. This sequence joins TRBV20-1 and TRBJ1-5, with TRBD1 as a possible D gene (6 bases). The V and J ends lost 6 bases and 4 bases respectively, with 22 bases between them. The CDR3 has 16 amino acids. CDR1 is DFQATT and CDR2 is SNEGSKA in the germline V gene (reference sequence). The CDR3 sequence: CSAKGGTSYSNQPQHF. As DNA, the CDR3 is TGCAGTGCGAAAGGGGGGACATCTTATAGTAATCAGCCCCAGCATTTT.

The V gene is TRBV25-1, the J gene TRBJ1-2; TRBD1 matches 8 bases. The germline CDR1 and CDR2 sequences are MGHDK and SYGVNS. This CDR3 comprises 16 residues. Unmatched junction bases numbered 11, after V lost 4 bases and J lost 4 bases. CDR3 region: CASSGAGTGLSYGYTF. CDR3 sequence (DNA): TGTGCCAGCAGTGGAGCCGGGACAGGCCTCTCCTATGGCTACACCTTC.

In its sample, this clonotype was seen many times. This rearrangement joins TRBV4-3 to TRBJ1-1; possible D gene TRBD1, 6 bases. Germline CDR1 LGHNA, CDR2 YSLEER. This CDR3 has 15 residues. V gave up 0 bases and J gave up 4 bases, with 12 bases separating them. The chain's CDR3 is CASSQERGIGTEAFF. The CDR3 region has the DNA TGCGCCAGCAGCCAAGAGAGGGGGATTGGCACTGAAGCTTTCTTT.

The chain is built from TRBV18 and TRBJ1-4; D call uncertain. Deletions cut 4 bases from V and 13 bases from J, with 16 bases between. Germline V gene data show CDR1 as KGHSH and CDR2 as LQKENI. The CDR3 extends over 13 amino acids. This CDR3 reads CASSRPNKDGLFF. As DNA, the CDR3 is TGTGCCAGCTCACGGCCCAATAAGGACGGACTGTTTTTT.

This clonotype was counted a single time. The chain uses TRBV28 and TRBJ1-1, with TRBD1 matching over 8 bases. Trimming removed 5 bases from V and 0 bases from J; junction bases left unmatched: 2. Germline V CDR1 and CDR2: MDHEN, SYDVKM. This CDR3 spans 14 amino acids. The CDR3 reads CASSAGQVNTEAFF. Here the CDR3 DNA reads TGTGCCAGCAGTGCGGGACAGGTGAACACTGAAGCTTTCTTT.

This sequence joins TRBV5-6 and TRBJ2-6; D call uncertain. Trimming took off 0 bases at V and 1 base at J, with 8 bases between the two ends. Germline V CDR1 and CDR2: SGHDT, YYEEEE. CDR3 length: 16 residues. CDR3 protein: CASSLGSYSGANVLTF. The DNA for the CDR3 is TGTGCCAGCAGCTTGGGCTCGTATTCTGGGGCCAACGTCCTGACTTTC.

This clonotype was counted a few times. This rearrangement joins TRBV20-1 to TRBJ2-5; a possible D gene is TRBD2 (5 bases). The DNA end is a closer match to TRBJ2-7, so the J assignment may be wrong. CDR1 DFQATT and CDR2 SNEGSKA come from the germline V gene (reference sequence). The CDR3 extends over 15 amino acids. The chain's CDR3 is CSARDRTFGDYEQYF. The CDR3 nucleotides are TGCAGTGCTAGAGATCGGACTTTTGGGGATTACGAGCAGTACTTC.

This clonotype was counted between two and nine times. The chain joins TRBV28 to TRBJ2-5; TRBD2 matches at 14 bases. The DNA end favors TRBJ2-7, so the J call may be wrong. CDR1 is MDHEN and CDR2 is SYDVKM in the germline V gene. The CDR3 runs 14 residues. The CDR3 bases are TGTGCCACCGGGACTAGCGGGAGCCGCTACGAGCAGTACTTC. Protein: CATGTSGSRYEQYF.

The chain joins TRBV7-2 to TRBJ2-4; tentative D call: TRBD1 (6 bases). This CDR3 has 13 amino acids. The V and J ends lost 4 bases and 6 bases respectively, with 10 bases between them. Germline CDR1 reads SGHTA; CDR2 reads FQGNSA. This CDR3 reads CASSSTGSNIQYF. The CDR3 bases are TGTGCCAGCAGCTCGACAGGATCAAACATTCAGTACTTC.

The rearrangement links TRBV20-1 to TRBJ1-2; weak D call: TRBD1 (5 bases). This CDR3 spans 12 amino acids. The germline V gene has CDR1 DFQATT and CDR2 SNEGSKA (reference sequence). Trimming took 5 bases from V and 8 from J, leaving 15 bases between them. The chain's CDR3 is CSALRREVGYTF. The CDR3 DNA reads TGCAGTGCTCTCCGCAGGGAAGTCGGCTACACCTTC.

In its sample, this clonotype was seen a few times. The genes are TRBV5-1 and TRBJ2-3; 10 nucleotides line up with TRBD2. Looked up from germline, CDR1 is SGHRS and CDR2 is YFSETQ. The CDR3 extends over 18 amino acids. Trimming cost V 3 bases and J 5 bases; bases outside gene matches: 15. The chain's CDR3 is CASSSLGGTSDSGDTQYF. The CDR3 DNA is TGCGCCAGCAGCTCCTTGGGGGGGACTAGCGATTCAGGAGATACGCAGTATTTT.

This clonotype was recorded many times. The chain joins TRBV2 to TRBJ2-7; D is unresolved. The germline gives CDR1 SNHLY, CDR2 FYNNEI. The CDR3 loop spans 12 amino acids. The ends were cut back, 4 bases at V and 3 bases at J, with 7 bases in the middle. CDR3: CASSGQIYEQYF. Here the CDR3 DNA reads TGTGCCAGCAGTGGGCAGATCTACGAGCAGTACTTC.

This clonotype turned up a few times. The rearrangement joins TRBV28 to TRBJ2-5, with 8 bases aligning to TRBD2. Trimming took 6 bases from V and 4 from J; bases not matched to a gene: 4. CDR1 MDHEN and CDR2 SYDVKM come from the germline V gene. The length of the CDR3 is 13 residues. CDR3 sequence reads: CASRGLVGETQYF. The CDR3 DNA reads as TGTGCCAGCAGGGGACTAGTTGGAGAGACCCAGTACTTC.

This clonotype has a handful of counts. This sequence joins TRBV5-1 and TRBJ2-5; 8 bases line up with TRBD2. Trimming took 0 bases from V and 2 from J; bases not matched to a gene: 6. Looked up from germline, CDR1 is SGHRS and CDR2 is YFSETQ. The CDR3 covers 16 residues. The CDR3 DNA sequence: TGCGCCAGCAGCTTGGCTGGCGGGAGGCCTCAAGAGACCCAGTACTTC. Protein product: CASSLAGGRPQETQYF.